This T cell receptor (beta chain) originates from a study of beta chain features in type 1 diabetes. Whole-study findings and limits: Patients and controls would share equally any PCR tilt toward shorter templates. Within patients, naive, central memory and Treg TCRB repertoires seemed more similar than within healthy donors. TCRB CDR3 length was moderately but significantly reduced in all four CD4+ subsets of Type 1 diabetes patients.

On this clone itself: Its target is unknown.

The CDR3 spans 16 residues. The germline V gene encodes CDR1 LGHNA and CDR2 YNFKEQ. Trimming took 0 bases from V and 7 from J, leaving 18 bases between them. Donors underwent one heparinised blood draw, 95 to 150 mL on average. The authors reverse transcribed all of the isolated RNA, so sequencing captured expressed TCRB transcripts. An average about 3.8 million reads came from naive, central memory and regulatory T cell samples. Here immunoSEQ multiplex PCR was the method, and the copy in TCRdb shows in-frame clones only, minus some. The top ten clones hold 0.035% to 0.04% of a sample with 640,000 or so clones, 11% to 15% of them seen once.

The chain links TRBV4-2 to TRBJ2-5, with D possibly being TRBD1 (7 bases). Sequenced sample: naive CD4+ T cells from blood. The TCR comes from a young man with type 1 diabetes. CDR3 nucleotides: TGTGCCAGCAGCCAAGAACCGGAGGGGGCCAAAGCGACCCAGTACTTC. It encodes CASSQEPEGAKATQYF.